This T cell receptor beta chain comes out of a study of radiotherapy plus CTLA-4 blockade in lung cancer. Remarks on this clone: The antigen remains unidentified.

Profiling relied on immunoSEQ multiplex PCR, and the TCRdb table lists in-frame clones only, not all of them. The sample contains more than 90,000 clones, roughly 80% of which appear only once. The study's findings and limits: In blood, tumor-derived TCR clones expanded after radiotherapy plus ipilimumab.

Deletions cut 8 bases from V and 8 bases from J, with 18 bases between. Per germline, CDR1 LNHDA and CDR2 SQIVND (reference sequence). The CDR3 spans 14 residues. The input for sequencing was peripheral blood, taken from a patient treated with radiotherapy plus ipilimumab. The J gene is TRBJ1-4, the V gene TRBV19, with TRBD1 as a possible D gene (5 bases). The sequence derives from a human donor with non-small cell lung cancer who had a partial response to radiotherapy plus ipilimumab. In nucleotides, the CDR3 is TGTGCCAGTTCTCGGAGCAGGGTGAGCGAAAAACTGTTTTTT. Translation: CASSRSRVSEKLFF.